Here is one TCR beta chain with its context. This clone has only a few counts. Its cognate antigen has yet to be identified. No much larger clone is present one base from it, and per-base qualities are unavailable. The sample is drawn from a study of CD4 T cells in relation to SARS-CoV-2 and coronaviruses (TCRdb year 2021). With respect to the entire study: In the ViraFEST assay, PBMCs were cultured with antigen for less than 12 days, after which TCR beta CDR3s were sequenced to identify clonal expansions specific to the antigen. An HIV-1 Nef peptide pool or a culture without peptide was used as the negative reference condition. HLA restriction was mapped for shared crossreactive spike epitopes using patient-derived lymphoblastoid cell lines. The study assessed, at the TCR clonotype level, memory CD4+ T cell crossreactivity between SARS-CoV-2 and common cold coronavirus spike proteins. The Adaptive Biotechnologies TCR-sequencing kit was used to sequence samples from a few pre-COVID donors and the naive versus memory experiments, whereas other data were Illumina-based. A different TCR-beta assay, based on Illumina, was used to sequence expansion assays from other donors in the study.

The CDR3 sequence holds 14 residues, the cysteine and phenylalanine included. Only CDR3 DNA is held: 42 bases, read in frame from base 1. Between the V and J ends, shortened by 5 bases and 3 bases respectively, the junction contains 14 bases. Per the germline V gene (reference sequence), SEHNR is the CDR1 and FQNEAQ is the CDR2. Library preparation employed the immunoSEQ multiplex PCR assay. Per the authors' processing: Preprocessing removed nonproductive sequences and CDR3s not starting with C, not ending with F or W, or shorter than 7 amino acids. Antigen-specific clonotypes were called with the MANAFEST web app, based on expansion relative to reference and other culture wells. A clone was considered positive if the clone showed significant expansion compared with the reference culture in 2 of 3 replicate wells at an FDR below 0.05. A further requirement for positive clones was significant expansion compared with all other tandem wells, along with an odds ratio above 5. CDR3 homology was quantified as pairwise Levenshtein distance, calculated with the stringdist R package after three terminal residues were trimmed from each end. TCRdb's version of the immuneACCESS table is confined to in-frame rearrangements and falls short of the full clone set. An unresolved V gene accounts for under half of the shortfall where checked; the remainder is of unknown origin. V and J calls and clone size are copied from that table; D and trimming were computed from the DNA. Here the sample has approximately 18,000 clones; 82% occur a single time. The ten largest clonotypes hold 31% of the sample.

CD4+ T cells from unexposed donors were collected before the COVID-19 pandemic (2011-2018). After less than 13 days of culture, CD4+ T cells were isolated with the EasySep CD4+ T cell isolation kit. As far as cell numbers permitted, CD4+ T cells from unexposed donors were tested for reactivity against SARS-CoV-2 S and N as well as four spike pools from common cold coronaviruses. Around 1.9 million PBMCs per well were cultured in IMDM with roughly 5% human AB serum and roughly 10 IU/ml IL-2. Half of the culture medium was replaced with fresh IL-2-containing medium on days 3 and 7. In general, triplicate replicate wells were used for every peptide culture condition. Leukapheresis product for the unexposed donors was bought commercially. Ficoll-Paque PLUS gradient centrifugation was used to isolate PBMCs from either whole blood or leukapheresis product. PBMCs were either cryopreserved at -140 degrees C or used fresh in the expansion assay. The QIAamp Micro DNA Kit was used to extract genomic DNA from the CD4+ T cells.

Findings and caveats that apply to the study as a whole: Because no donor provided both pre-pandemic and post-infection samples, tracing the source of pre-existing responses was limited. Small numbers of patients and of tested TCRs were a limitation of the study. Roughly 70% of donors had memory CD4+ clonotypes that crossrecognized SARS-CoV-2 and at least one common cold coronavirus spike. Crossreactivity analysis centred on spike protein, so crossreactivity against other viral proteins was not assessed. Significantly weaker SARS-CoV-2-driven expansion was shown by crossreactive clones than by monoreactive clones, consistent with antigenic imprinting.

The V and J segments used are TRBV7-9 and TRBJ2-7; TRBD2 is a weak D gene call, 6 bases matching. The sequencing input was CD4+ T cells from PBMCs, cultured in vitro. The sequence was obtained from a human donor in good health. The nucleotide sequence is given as TGTGCCAGCAGCCCCTCCGGGAGAGACTACGAGCAGTACTTC. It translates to CASSPSGRDYEQYF.